This passage covers 22 T cell receptor beta chains from one sample sequenced in a study of CD8 T cells in ankylosing spondylitis. TCRdb analysed the 5' RACE reads with MiXCR anew, one entry per CDR3 protein. The sample holds approximately 250,000 distinct CDR3 sequences; roughly a tenth are singletons and the top ten take around 3%. Sequenced material: blood, either unsorted or a sorted T cell fraction (not recorded which). These receptors were taken from a male donor with ankylosing spondylitis or in good health (not recorded which).

This clonotype was found many times. This chain connects TRBV10-3 to TRBJ2-1; TRBD1 matches 9 bases. The J segment lost 5 bases and the V segment lost 8 bases, leaving 7 bases of the junction unmatched. The CDR3 loop spans 14 amino acids. Per the germline V gene, CDR1 is ENHRY and CDR2 is SYGVKD. The CDR3 sequence: CAIGPRTGDNEQFF. The CDR3 DNA is TGTGCCATCGGACCTCGGACAGGGGACAATGAGCAGTTCTTC.

This clonotype showed up many times. The chain combines TRBV27 with TRBJ2-3; TRBD1 is a possible D gene (6 bases). Germline CDR1 and CDR2: MNHEY and SMNVEV (reference sequence). The V and J ends lost 6 bases and 5 bases respectively, with 9 bases between them. This CDR3 is 12 amino acids long. CDR3 DNA: TGTGCCAGCAGGGAAGGGGGAGATACGCAGTATTTT. Translation gives CASREGGDTQYF.

This clonotype occurred many times. The chain carries TRBV12-3 or TRBV12-4 and TRBJ1-2; no definite D call. CDR3 length: 13 amino acids. V was clipped by 1 base and J by 12 bases, with 15 bases between them. The CDR3 DNA is TGTGCCAGCAGTTTAGGCGTCGGGATGGAGGACACCTTC. Encoded protein: CASSLGVGMEDTF.

This clonotype was recorded a few times. Here the CDR3 DNA reads TGTGCCAGCAGCCCAAGTACAGCGCCGAATGAAAAACTGTTTTTT. Its translation is CASSPSTAPNEKLFF. This chain connects TRBV7-9 to TRBJ1-4; D is uncertain. Trimming cost V 5 bases and J 5 bases, with 15 bases left between them. The CDR3 sequence is 15 residues long. Germline assignment: CDR1 SEHNR and CDR2 FQNEAQ (reference sequence).

This clonotype was recorded at least ten times. This rearrangement joins TRBV12-3 or TRBV12-4 to TRBJ2-7; D ambiguous. Trimming stripped 2 bases from V and 7 bases from J, with 12 bases between. The CDR3 spans 13 residues. The CDR3 nucleotides read TGTGCCAGCAGTTTAAGTCCCATGGCGGAGCAGTACTTC. Its protein is CASSLSPMAEQYF.

The table lists this clonotype with a few counts. The chain uses TRBV7-9 and TRBJ1-1; no definite D call. Germline-derived CDR1 and CDR2 are SEHNR and FQNEAQ (reference sequence). The CDR3 runs to 13 residues. Trimming pared 4 bases from V and 4 bases from J, leaving 10 bases between. The CDR3: CASSWTGSTEAFF. The CDR3 bases are TGTGCCAGCAGCTGGACTGGGAGCACTGAAGCTTTCTTT.

This clonotype was observed at least ten times. The genes are TRBV15 and TRBJ2-1, with 8 bases identical to TRBD2. V shed 4 bases and J 8 bases; nucleotides not matched to a gene: 4. Germline lookup yields CDR1 LNHNV and CDR2 YYDKDF (reference sequence). This CDR3 is 13 amino acids long. CDR3 nucleotides: TGTGCCACCAGCAAAGCGGGGGACTATGAGCAGTTCTTC. Translated, it gives CATSKAGDYEQFF.

Many counts were recorded for this clonotype. This sequence joins TRBV10-3 and TRBJ2-7; D may correspond to TRBD1 or TRBD2 (5 bases each). Trimming cost V 7 bases and J 0 bases, with 10 bases left between them. CDR3 length: 13 amino acids. CDR1 and CDR2 from the germline V gene are ENHRY and SYGVKD. This chain's CDR3 is CAIKMGDSYEQYF. In DNA form, the CDR3 reads TGTGCCATCAAGATGGGGGACTCCTACGAGCAGTACTTC.

The chain couples TRBV3-2 to TRBJ2-1; the table's D call, TRBD1, has no DNA check behind it. TRBV3-2 is termed a pseudogene. CDR3 length: 14 residues. The CDR3 sequence: CASSGGTANNEQFF. The CDR3 bases are TGTGCCAGTTCAGGGGGAACGGCGAACAATGAGCAGTTCTTC.

There are a few counts of this clonotype. The chain has TRBV6-5 and TRBJ1-1; the D is unclear. This CDR3 is 14 amino acids long. Germline-derived CDR1 and CDR2 are MNHEY and SVGAGI. V was shortened by 0 bases and J by 4 bases, with 9 bases between the two germline ends. The CDR3 DNA sequence: TGTGCCAGCAGTTACTCTAGTGGCGGCACTGAAGCTTTCTTT. Translated: CASSYSSGGTEAFF.

This clonotype has ten or more counts. The chain combines TRBV10-3 with TRBJ1-2; the D is unclear. The CDR3 length is 13 residues. Germline assignment: CDR1 ENHRY and CDR2 SYGVKD. V was cut by 0 bases and J by 2 bases, with 4 bases left in between. The CDR3 loop is CAISESINYGYTF. The CDR3 nucleotides are TGTGCCATCAGTGAGTCGATCAACTATGGCTACACCTTC.

Note on this clonotype: The junction shows a germline mismatch at one end, possibly a read error. The chain carries TRBV5-1 and TRBJ2-1; 10 bases map to TRBD1. This CDR3 has 19 residues. Germline V gene lookup returns CDR1 SGHRS and CDR2 YFSETQ. The CDR3 spells CASSWTAMGDRGLVYERFF. CDR3 sequence (DNA): TGCGCCAGCAGCTGGACCGCGATGGGTGACAGGGGGCTCGTCTATGAGCGGTTCTTC.

This clonotype has ten or more counts. V usage is TRBV7-9 and J usage is TRBJ2-5; possible D gene TRBD1, 6 bases. The CDR3 length is 15 residues. Trimming removed 2 bases at V and 5 bases at J, with 15 bases between. The germline V gene has CDR1 SEHNR and CDR2 FQNEAQ (reference sequence). The CDR3 is CASSLTRDILETQYF. The CDR3 bases are TGTGCCAGCAGCTTAACGAGGGACATTTTGGAGACCCAGTACTTC.

There are a few counts of this clonotype. The chain joins TRBV4-2 to TRBJ1-2; 8 bases match TRBD1. V dropped 8 bases and J dropped 6; count of bases not matched to a gene: 17. Germline V gene sequence: CDR1 LGHNA, CDR2 YNFKEQ. The CDR3 sequence is 16 residues long. CDR3 in amino acids: CASREGAGQGGDGYTF. Here the CDR3 DNA reads TGTGCCAGCCGAGAGGGGGCTGGACAGGGAGGCGATGGCTACACCTTC.

This clonotype was picked up many times. This chain connects TRBV6-2 or TRBV6-3 to TRBJ2-4; the match to TRBD1 covers 9 bases. V gave up 5 bases and J gave up 2 bases; unmatched junction bases: 7. Germline CDR1 is MNHEY and CDR2 is SVGEGT. The CDR3 runs 16 residues. For the CDR3, the DNA is TGTGCCAGCAGTGCCCTAACAGGGGGCACCAAAAACATTCAGTACTTC. Translating gives CASSALTGGTKNIQYF.

This clonotype was observed at least ten times. The chain employs TRBV3-1 and TRBJ1-6; D is ambiguous. CDR3 length: 16 residues. Between the trimmed V and J ends, which lost 0 bases and 8 bases, there was a span of 14 bases. Germline assignment: CDR1 LGHDT and CDR2 YNNKEL (reference sequence). The CDR3 DNA is TGTGCCAGCAGCCAAGATAGTACGAGTTCGTATTCACCCCTCCACTTT. As protein: CASSQDSTSSYSPLHF.

This clonotype was counted at least ten times. V gene TRBV10-3 combines with J gene TRBJ2-1, with D maybe TRBD2 (5 bases). Looked up from germline, CDR1 is ENHRY and CDR2 is SYGVKD. V shed 6 bases and J shed 5 bases, with 17 bases lying between them. This CDR3 region has 15 residues. CDR3 in amino acids: CAISVLSGPNNEQFF. The CDR3 DNA is TGTGCCATCAGCGTACTAAGCGGCCCGAACAATGAGCAGTTCTTC.

This clonotype was detected only a few times. This CDR3 is CASSPDREPLGYTF. The CDR3 region has the DNA TGTGCCAGCAGCCCCGACAGGGAACCTCTTGGCTACACCTTC. The chain is built from TRBV6-1 and TRBJ1-2; TRBD1 matches at 7 bases. This CDR3 region has 14 residues. After removal of 6 bases from V and 7 bases from J, the junction contained 11 bases not matched to a gene. The germline CDR1 and CDR2 sequences are MNHNS and SASEGT.

In its sample, this clonotype was seen many times. CDR3 in DNA: TGTGCCAGCAGCCCCCGCGGTGAGGATTCCTATGGCTACACCTTC. Protein: CASSPRGEDSYGYTF. This chain links TRBV3-1 with TRBJ1-2; D call uncertain. From germline, CDR1 is LGHDT and CDR2 YNNKEL (reference sequence). This CDR3 has 15 amino acids. The ends were cut back, 4 bases at V and 4 bases at J, with 16 bases in the middle.

This clonotype showed up many times. The V gene is TRBV5-1, the J gene TRBJ2-1; 12 nucleotides agree with TRBD2. Germline V gene data show CDR1 as SGHRS and CDR2 as YFSETQ. Trimming at V came to 3 bases and at J to 8 bases, leaving 6 bases not matched to a gene. CDR3 length: 15 residues. The DNA for the CDR3 is TGCGCCAGCAGCTCCAGACTAGCGGGAGTGGATGAGCAGTTCTTC. This encodes CASSSRLAGVDEQFF.

The chain has TRBV30 and TRBJ1-6, with unresolved D. Germline values: CDR1 GTSNPN, CDR2 SVGIG (reference sequence). Trimming stripped 0 bases from V and 7 bases from J, with 7 bases between. The CDR3 spans 13 residues. This chain's CDR3 is CAWSVRGNSPLHF. The CDR3, as DNA: TGTGCCTGGAGTGTACGCGGGAATTCACCCCTCCACTTT. Filled out from reference TRBV30 and TRBJ1-6, the complete variable domain reads SQTIHQWPATLVQPVGSPLSLECTVEGTSNPNLYWYRQAAGRGLQLLFYSVGIGQISSEVPQNLSASRPQDRQFILSSKKLLLSDSGFYLCAWSVRGNSPLHFGNGTRLTVT.

This clonotype was seen a few times. This chain connects TRBV20-1 to TRBJ2-1; 9 bases line up with TRBD2. J lost 4 bases, V lost 5 bases, and 6 bases had no gene match. The CDR3 covers 14 residues. The germline CDR1 and CDR2 sequences are DFQATT and SNEGSKA (reference sequence). The CDR3 is CSAGGLAGYNEQFF. DNA of the CDR3: TGCAGTGCTGGGGGACTAGCTGGGTACAATGAGCAGTTCTTC.